These 20 T cell receptor beta chains came from one sample sequenced in a study of T cells after yellow fever vaccination. One entry per CDR3 protein results from TCRdb running MiXCR on the 5' RACE reads. The sample gives fewer than 650,000 distinct CDR3 sequences, about a fifth of which show up once; about 16% is in the top ten. The sample in question was PBMCs, obtained more than 20 days after the first yellow fever vaccination. All receptors come from a man aged 18 to 35 who received the YFV17D yellow fever vaccine.

The chain has TRBV5-1 and TRBJ2-5; TRBD1 is a possible D gene (6 bases). The ends were cut back, 4 bases at V and 4 bases at J, with 11 bases in the middle. The CDR3 covers 13 residues. Germline loops: CDR1 SGHRS, CDR2 YFSETQ. DNA of the CDR3: TGCGCCAGCAGCATACTCAGGGGAGAGACCCAGTACTTC. It encodes CASSILRGETQYF.

A few counts support this clonotype. The chain combines TRBV27 with TRBJ1-2, with unresolved D. The V end was cut by 2 bases, the J end by 3 bases, with 13 bases between. Germline V gene lookup returns CDR1 MNHEY and CDR2 SMNVEV (reference sequence). The CDR3 has 15 residues. The CDR3 here is CASSLTGSGDYGYTF. The CDR3, as DNA: TGTGCCAGCAGTTTAACCGGTTCTGGGGACTATGGCTACACCTTC.

The chain carries TRBV28 and TRBJ2-7; 7 nucleotides align to TRBD1. This CDR3 has 15 amino acids. Germline loops: CDR1 MDHEN, CDR2 SYDVKM. Unmatched junction bases numbered 7, after V lost 2 bases and J lost 3 bases. CDR3 protein: CASSLVRDSNYEQYF. CDR3 DNA sequence: TGTGCCAGCAGTTTAGTCCGGGACAGCAACTACGAGCAGTACTTC. Full variable domain (rest looked up from reference TRBV28 and TRBJ2-7): DVKVTQSSRYLVKRTGEKVFLECVQDMDHENMFWYRQDPGLGLRLIYFSYDVKMKEKGDIPEGYSVSREKKERFSLILESASTNQTSMYLCASSLVRDSNYEQYFGPGTRLTVT.

The chain couples TRBV24-1 to TRBJ2-1; 9 nucleotides match TRBD1. This CDR3 spans 18 amino acids. The V gene end was trimmed by 4 bases and the J gene end by 0 bases; junction bases not matched to a gene: 9. CDR1 is KGHDR, CDR2 SFDVKD, per germline. The CDR3 DNA follows: TGTGCCACCAGTGACCCATCTCGACAGGGGGGCTCCTACAATGAGCAGTTCTTC. This codes for CATSDPSRQGGSYNEQFF.

The J gene is TRBJ2-2, the V gene TRBV7-2; 9 bases line up with TRBD2. Germline values: CDR1 SGHTA, CDR2 FQGNSA. The V and J ends lost 5 bases and 1 base, in that order; junction bases with no gene match: 2. CDR3 length: 15 residues. The CDR3 DNA follows: TGTGCCAGCAGCCCTAGCGGGGTGAACACCGGGGAGCTGTTTTTT. It translates to CASSPSGVNTGELFF.

V is TRBV29-1 and J is TRBJ1-2; 9 nucleotides agree with TRBD1. The germline V gene has CDR1 SQVTM and CDR2 ANQGSEA. The CDR3 contains 12 residues. The junction had 6 bases not matched to a gene; V was cut back by 7 bases and J by 6 bases. CDR3: CSGDRGEDGYTF. For the CDR3, the DNA is TGCAGCGGAGACAGGGGGGAGGATGGCTACACCTTC.

This clonotype was detected only a few times. The rearrangement joins TRBV5-1 to TRBJ2-3, with 9 bases identical to TRBD2. CDR1 SGHRS and CDR2 YFSETQ come from the germline V gene. V shed 1 base and J 4 bases; nucleotides not matched to a gene: 7. This CDR3 is built from 16 residues. DNA for the CDR3: TGCGCCAGCAGCTTGTCTCCAGCGGGGGGTGCAGATACGCAGTATTTT. Amino acids: CASSLSPAGGADTQYF.

This clonotype was detected a few times. The rearrangement joins TRBV27 to TRBJ1-4; D gene uncertain. The CDR3 extends over 12 amino acids. Trimming pared 7 bases from V and 8 bases from J, leaving 11 bases between. CDR1 MNHEY and CDR2 SMNVEV come from the germline V gene (reference sequence). CDR3 region: CASMGGGEKLFF. CDR3 bases: TGTGCCAGCATGGGCGGAGGCGAAAAACTGTTTTTT. Combining the CDR3 with reference TRBV27 and TRBJ1-4 gives the whole variable domain EAQVTQNPRYLITVTGKKLTVTCSQNMNHEYMSWYRQDPGLGLRQIYYSMNVEVTDKGDVPEGYKVSRKEKRNFPLILESPSPNQTSLYFCASMGGGEKLFFGSGTQLSVL.

This clonotype was counted once. The chain recombines TRBV20-1 with TRBJ1-5, with a tentative D call TRBD1 (5 bases). CDR3 length equals 14 residues. V lost 4 bases and J 6 bases, leaving 16 bases between the germline ends. Per the germline V gene, CDR1 is DFQATT and CDR2 is SNEGSKA (reference sequence). The CDR3 region has the DNA TGCAGTGCTAACATAGGGACTTCTCGTCAGCCCCAGCATTTT. This sequence encodes CSANIGTSRQPQHF.

This chain uses TRBV9 with TRBJ1-6; D not resolved. V lost 4 bases, J lost 3 bases, and 8 bases lay in between. The CDR3 consists of 14 residues. In germline, CDR1 is SGDLS, CDR2 YYNGEE. The CDR3 region is CASSSQNYNSPLHF. The CDR3 DNA reads TGTGCCAGCAGCTCTCAGAACTATAATTCACCCCTCCACTTT.

The chain links TRBV5-1 to TRBJ2-4; TRBD1 matches at 10 bases. CDR1 and CDR2 (germline): SGHRS, YFSETQ. The CDR3 has 14 amino acids. Unmatched junction bases numbered 4, after V lost 2 bases and J lost 8 bases. The DNA for the CDR3 is TGCGCCAGCAGCTTTTCAGGACAGGGGGACATTCAGTACTTC. Translated, it gives CASSFSGQGDIQYF.

The V call is TRBV6-1, the J call TRBJ1-1; 11 bases fit TRBD1. Germline V gene sequence: CDR1 MNHNS, CDR2 SASEGT. CDR3 length equals 17 residues. V was pared by 6 bases and J by 0 bases, with 9 bases of the junction left unmatched. The CDR3 is CASRRGTGGYMNTEAFF. In DNA, the CDR3 is TGTGCCAGCAGACGGGGGACAGGGGGTTACATGAACACTGAAGCTTTCTTT.

V and J are TRBV7-2 and TRBJ1-1; no clear D gene. This CDR3 comprises 13 residues. Germline CDR1 and CDR2: SGHTA and FQGNSA. The V end lost 2 bases, the J end lost 3 bases, and 7 bases lay between the germline ends. The CDR3 here is CASSLSAYTEAFF. The CDR3 DNA follows: TGTGCCAGCAGCTTATCCGCCTACACTGAAGCTTTCTTT.

This clonotype was observed a few times. V gene TRBV7-2 combines with J gene TRBJ2-7, with D perhaps TRBD2 (5 bases). CDR1 is SGHTA and CDR2 is FQGNSA in the germline V gene. The CDR3 consists of 15 residues. The V and J ends lost 1 base and 0 bases respectively, with 10 bases between them. The CDR3 here is CASSLVIASSYEQYF. The DNA for the CDR3 is TGTGCCAGCAGCTTAGTAATAGCGAGCTCCTACGAGCAGTACTTC.

This clonotype was observed a few times. The chain recombines TRBV5-1 with TRBJ2-2; TRBD1 agrees at 7 bases. The germline V gene encodes CDR1 SGHRS and CDR2 YFSETQ. With V trimmed by 4 bases and J by 6 bases, 6 bases remained unmatched. The length of the CDR3 is 14 residues. The CDR3 region has the DNA TGCGCCAGCAGCCCGGAAGGACAGGCCGGGGAGCTGTTTTTT. Amino acid sequence: CASSPEGQAGELFF.

This clonotype was seen at least ten times. The rearrangement uses TRBV9 and TRBJ2-1; TRBD2 agrees at 9 bases. CDR3 length: 15 amino acids. The V and J ends lost 1 base and 6 bases, in that order; junction bases with no gene match: 5. Germline CDR1 is SGDLS and CDR2 is YYNGEE. CDR3 sequence reads: CASSVTAGGFNEQFF. For the CDR3, the DNA is TGTGCCAGCAGCGTAACGGCGGGGGGGTTCAATGAGCAGTTCTTC.

As to this clonotype: Compared with germline, one end of the junction differs, possibly owing to a read error. The chain has TRBV7-7 and TRBJ2-2; TRBD1 matches at 9 bases. Germline V lookup: CDR1 SSHAT, CDR2 FNYEAQ (reference sequence). CDR3 length: 15 amino acids. The CDR3 bases are TGTGCTAGCAGCATGGGACAGGGTGACACCGGGGAGCTGTTTTTT. Protein: CASSMGQGDTGELFF.

This clonotype was seen a few times. The chain employs TRBV4-1 and TRBJ1-2; D ambiguous. CDR3 length: 13 residues. Germline V gene data show CDR1 as MGHRA and CDR2 as YSYEKL. The V end was cut by 6 bases, the J end by 2 bases, with 10 bases between. This chain's CDR3 is CASRGTANYGYTF. In nucleotides, the CDR3 is TGCGCCAGCAGGGGAACCGCAAACTATGGCTACACCTTC.

CDR3 coding DNA: TGCGCCAGCAGCTTTACAGGGGATGGTGTGACCCAGTACTTC. Amino acid sequence: CASSFTGDGVTQYF. V usage is TRBV5-1 and J usage is TRBJ2-5; 7 nucleotides line up with TRBD1. The junction had 8 bases not matched to a gene; V was cut back by 2 bases and J by 7 bases. CDR1 and CDR2 from the germline V gene are SGHRS and YFSETQ. This CDR3 contains 14 residues.

This clonotype was observed a handful of times. The chain's CDR3 is CASSYPRLAGHPPGQSQETQYF. Written as DNA, the CDR3 is TGTGCCAGCAGTTACCCACGACTAGCGGGACACCCGCCGGGACAAAGCCAAGAGACCCAGTACTTC. This chain uses TRBV6-2 or TRBV6-3 with TRBJ2-5; 11 nucleotides align to TRBD2. The V segment lost 2 bases and the J segment 1 base; nucleotides outside the gene matches: 21. Germline CDR1 is MNHEY and CDR2 is SVGEGT. The CDR3 length is 22 residues.